Listed below are T cell receptor beta chains from one sample, sequenced in a study of control samples from healthy donors and cancer patients. Repertoires were generated with immunoSEQ multiplex PCR, while TCRdb's copy carries only in-frame clones and drops some. The sample is made up of about 190,000 clones, and the top ten hold about 2.2% of it. Sequenced input: blood. These receptors originate from a woman aged 25 to 45 in good health. Each CDR3 is given with its conserved first and last residue.

V gene	J gene	CDR3 protein
TRBV12-3/TRBV12-4	TRBJ1-1	CASSLTDLRAFF
TRBV7-9	TRBJ1-4	CASSYKDGQQGRNEKLFF
TRBV6-5	TRBJ1-2	CASSGQGIYGYTF
TRBV28	TRBJ1-2	CASSLTGYGYTF
TRBV30	TRBJ1-3	CAWSSGITIYF
TRBV7-2	TRBJ1-1	CASTYLTVNTEAFF
TRBV4-1	TRBJ1-1	CASSPRAALNTEAFF
TRBV27	TRBJ1-1	CASRPSGTEAFF
TRBV5-8	TRBJ2-3	CASSLGWGGPQYF
TRBV28	TRBJ1-1	CASRDTDFYAEAFF
TRBV5-1	TRBJ2-4	CASSPDSKNIQYF
TRBV30	TRBJ1-1	CAWSRGGGTEAFF
TRBV3-1/TRBV3-2	TRBJ1-2	CASSNRDRGSSYGYTF
TRBV7-9	TRBJ1-4	CASSAWATTNEKLFF
TRBV28	TRBJ2-5	CASSFRETQYF
TRBV28	TRBJ2-3	CASSPPQSDTQYF
TRBV7-2	TRBJ1-6	CASSLSQGLESPLHF
TRBV25-1	TRBJ2-7	CASSEPPAAGGHYEQYF
TRBV14	TRBJ2-1	CASSPVGNEQFF
TRBV11-1	TRBJ2-2	CASSSLVNTGELFF
TRBV25-1	TRBJ2-3	CASSDGGTQYF
TRBV27	TRBJ1-2	CASRYGNYGYTF
TRBV7-9	TRBJ2-3	CASSPTSGGARGTDTQYF
TRBV6-7	TRBJ2-7	CASSYEARLAYEQYF
TRBV28	TRBJ1-1	CASSLTGYGAHTEAFF
TRBV27	TRBJ1-2	CARDRVGNYGYTF
TRBV5-1	TRBJ1-2	CASSSTARDFQGGYTF
TRBV6-4	TRBJ2-1	CASSPGQGAYEQFF
TRBV30	TRBJ2-3	CAWRKGLALFTDTQYF
TRBV30	TRBJ1-1	CAWTKPAGDAEAFF
TRBV27	TRBJ1-2	CASSLTPGLFGYTF
TRBV24-1	TRBJ2-4	CATSDGGAKNIQYF